Detailed here is one TCR beta chain. Antigen specificity is unknown. The data derive from a study of cytomegalovirus exposure and HLA in healthy donors. At the level of the study: Later, an analysis reported that the 95 to 150 validation repertoires had used the same platform as the 666 first-cohort repertoires.

This CDR3 spans 13 amino acids. V was clipped by 5 bases and J by 1 base, with 8 bases between them. Germline V gene data show CDR1 as MNHNY and CDR2 as SVGAGI (reference sequence). Sequenced by immunoSEQ multiplex PCR; TCRdb stores in-frame clones only, minus some. In the table there are 150,000 or so clones, around nine tenths of which are singletons. General study findings and limits: There were some public TCRs occurring in many donors, but most TCR sequences were rare. The authors listed roughly 150 TCR beta chains as cytomegalovirus-associated.

The sequence came from a man younger than 35 in good health and CMV-seropositive. V and J are TRBV6-6 and TRBJ1-1; no clear D. The source material was PBMCs. Written as DNA, the CDR3 is TGTGCCAGCAGTCTGCAGGAGAACACTGAAGCTTTCTTT. It specifies CASSLQENTEAFF.